Listed below are T cell receptor beta chains from one sample, sequenced in a study of T cell responses to AZD1222 COVID-19 vaccine. The table came from immunoSEQ multiplex PCR; TCRdb's copy has only in-frame clones and leaves some out. The table includes 150,000 or so clones, 85% to 95% detected once. The input for sequencing was peripheral blood, taken on day 0 of MenACWY control vaccination. The receptors come from an adult in good health. Each CDR3 is given with its conserved first and last residue. The D gene is left open where the match is weak. Part of the rows lack a size; the others show once, few, many or a class for expanded clones.

size: NA
V: TRBV3-1/TRBV3-2
length: 15
D: NA
J: TRBJ1-1
DNA: TGTGCCAGCAGCCAAGATCGAGGGACCGCCACTGAAGCTTTCTTT
CDR3: CASSQDRGTATEAFF

size: NA
V: TRBV11-2
length: 13
D: TRBD2
J: TRBJ2-7
DNA: TGTGCCAGCAGCTCTAGACTAGCGGGCGAGCAGTACTTC
CDR3: CASSSRLAGEQYF

size: NA
V: TRBV30
length: 15
D: TRBD1
J: TRBJ1-2
DNA: TGTGCCTGGAGTGTACTAGACAGGGTGTCCTATGGCTACACCTTC
CDR3: CAWSVLDRVSYGYTF

size: few
V: TRBV7-9
length: 15
D: TRBD2
J: TRBJ2-1
DNA: TGTGCCAGCAGCTTGTTTGCGGGAGAGGGGTGGGAGCAGTTCTTC
CDR3: CASSLFAGEGWEQFF

size: NA
V: TRBV19
length: 14
D: TRBD1
J: TRBJ1-3
DNA: TGTGCCACCGGACAGGGCGCCTCTGGAAACACCATATATTTT
CDR3: CATGQGASGNTIYF

size: NA
V: TRBV4-3
length: 15
D: TRBD1
J: TRBJ1-4
DNA: TGCGCCAGCAGCCAAGGTACAGGGGTAAATGAAAAACTGTTTTTT
CDR3: CASSQGTGVNEKLFF

size: NA
V: TRBV19
length: 14
D: TRBD1
J: TRBJ2-1
DNA: TGTGCCAGTAGTTGGGGGACAGGGAATAGTGAGCAGTTCTTC
CDR3: CASSWGTGNSEQFF

size: NA
V: TRBV6-5
length: 15
D: TRBD2
J: TRBJ2-1
DNA: TGTGCCAGCACCGATATAGGACTAGCGGGGGCTGAGCAGTTCTTC
CDR3: CASTDIGLAGAEQFF

size: NA
V: TRBV5-1
length: 15
D: TRBD1
J: TRBJ1-2
DNA: TGCGCCAGCAGCTTGGGGGACAGGGCTTTCTATGGCTACACCTTC
CDR3: CASSLGDRAFYGYTF

size: once
V: TRBV5-1
length: 13
D: NA
J: TRBJ2-5
DNA: TGCGCCAGCAGCTTGATTGGTGGCGAGACCCAGTACTTC
CDR3: CASSLIGGETQYF

size: NA
V: TRBV5-8
length: 14
D: NA
J: TRBJ1-3
DNA: TGTGCCAGCAGCTTGGGCAGGACTGGAAACACCATATATTTT
CDR3: CASSLGRTGNTIYF

size: NA
V: TRBV5-4
length: 15
D: NA
J: TRBJ1-2
DNA: TGTGCCAGCAGCTTGGACCCCAGGGGAGACTATGGCTACACCTTC
CDR3: CASSLDPRGDYGYTF

size: NA
V: TRBV23-1
length: 13
D: NA
J: TRBJ2-7
DNA: TGCGCCAGCAGTGAGGTCGTAACCTACGAGCAGTACTTC
CDR3: CASSEVVTYEQYF

size: NA
V: TRBV5-1
length: 16
D: TRBD2
J: TRBJ2-3
DNA: TGCGCCAGCATCCTTGGTGCTAGCGGCAGCACAGATACGCAGTATTTT
CDR3: CASILGASGSTDTQYF

size: NA
V: TRBV21-1
length: 12
D: NA
J: TRBJ1-2
DNA: TGTGCCAGCCCTACTTTCCTTTTCGGCTACACCTTC
CDR3: CASPTFLFGYTF

size: NA
V: TRBV7-9
length: 12
D: NA
J: TRBJ2-1
DNA: TGTGCCAGCAGCTTAGTGGGGGGGCCGCAGTTCTTC
CDR3: CASSLVGGPQFF

size: once
V: TRBV9
length: 14
D: NA
J: TRBJ1-3
DNA: TGTGCCAGTGCGGACCGCCGCTCTGGAAACACCATATATTTT
CDR3: CASADRRSGNTIYF

size: NA
V: TRBV2
length: 14
D: NA
J: TRBJ2-3
DNA: TGTGCCAGCAGCCAGGACAGTTACACAGATACGCAGTATTTT
CDR3: CASSQDSYTDTQYF

size: NA
V: TRBV4-2
length: 13
D: NA
J: TRBJ2-3
DNA: TGTGCCAGCAGCCACCTCGACACAGATACGCAGTATTTT
CDR3: CASSHLDTDTQYF

size: NA
V: TRBV10-3
length: 14
D: TRBD1
J: TRBJ2-7
DNA: TGTGCCATCGGTACCGGACAGGGGGCCTACGAGCAGTACTTC
CDR3: CAIGTGQGAYEQYF

size: few
V: TRBV18
length: 14
D: TRBD2
J: TRBJ2-7
DNA: TGTGCCAGCTCACCACATCGGGGGGATATCGAGCAGTACTTC
CDR3: CASSPHRGDIEQYF

size: once
V: TRBV7-9
length: 11
D: NA
J: TRBJ2-1
DNA: TGTGCCAGCAGCTCGACTTATGAGCAGTTCTTC
CDR3: CASSSTYEQFF

size: NA
V: TRBV28
length: 11
D: NA
J: TRBJ1-5
DNA: TGTGCCAGCAGTTCTCCCCTGCCCCAGCATTTT
CDR3: CASSSPLPQHF

size: NA
V: TRBV19
length: 14
D: TRBD1
J: TRBJ1-1
DNA: TGTGCCAGTAGTATCTCGCAGGGGGACACTGAAGCTTTCTTT
CDR3: CASSISQGDTEAFF

size: NA
V: TRBV20-1
length: 11
D: NA
J: TRBJ1-1
DNA: TGCAGTGCTAGCTCGCGGACTGAAGCTTTCTTT
CDR3: CSASSRTEAFF

size: NA
V: TRBV10-3
length: 15
D: TRBD1
J: TRBJ1-1
DNA: TGTGCCATCAGGGGATCACAGGGGGGCGCCACTGAAGCTTTCTTT
CDR3: CAIRGSQGGATEAFF

size: NA
V: TRBV11-3
length: 15
D: TRBD1
J: TRBJ2-7
DNA: TGTGCCAGCAGCTTGGAAGGGACAGGGTTTGACGAGCAGTACTTC
CDR3: CASSLEGTGFDEQYF

size: NA
V: TRBV9
length: 13
D: NA
J: TRBJ1-2
DNA: TGTGCCAGCAGCCCGGGACTGAACTATGGCTACACCTTC
CDR3: CASSPGLNYGYTF

size: NA
V: TRBV9
length: 13
D: NA
J: TRBJ1-3
DNA: TGTGCCAGCAGCGTAGATAGGGGCAACACCATATATTTT
CDR3: CASSVDRGNTIYF

size: NA
V: TRBV28
length: 17
D: TRBD2
J: TRBJ2-7
DNA: TGTGCCAGCAGTTTAAACCGCGGAGCGGGAGGGCGCTACGAGCAGTACTTC
CDR3: CASSLNRGAGGRYEQYF

size: NA
V: TRBV27
length: 15
D: TRBD1
J: TRBJ1-1
DNA: TGTGCCAGCAGTACCTCAGGGGGGAGGAACACTGAAGCTTTCTTT
CDR3: CASSTSGGRNTEAFF

size: NA
V: TRBV6-2/TRBV6-3
length: 16
D: TRBD1
J: TRBJ2-1
DNA: TGTGCCAGCAGTTACTCCGGGACAGGAATATACAATGAGCAGTTCTTC
CDR3: CASSYSGTGIYNEQFF

size: NA
V: TRBV7-8
length: 17
D: NA
J: TRBJ2-1
DNA: TGTGCCAGCACCCTCATGGGGGGAGGATTCCCGTACAATGAGCAGTTCTTC
CDR3: CASTLMGGGFPYNEQFF

size: NA
V: TRBV6-5
length: 14
D: NA
J: TRBJ2-1
DNA: TGTGCCAGCAGGGGGCTCACTAGTACGGATGAGCAGTTCTTC
CDR3: CASRGLTSTDEQFF

size: few
V: TRBV9
length: 15
D: NA
J: TRBJ2-2
DNA: TGTGCCAGCAGCGCAACAACCGGGGGGCCCGGGGAGCTGTTTTTT
CDR3: CASSATTGGPGELFF

size: NA
V: TRBV7-2
length: 13
D: NA
J: TRBJ2-7
DNA: TGTGCCAGCAGCTTACGGCTAGAGCCGGAGCAGTACTTC
CDR3: CASSLRLEPEQYF

size: NA
V: TRBV7-9
length: 13
D: NA
J: TRBJ1-2
DNA: TGTGCCAGCAGCGGGGCGGCTAACTATGGCTACACCTTC
CDR3: CASSGAANYGYTF

size: NA
V: TRBV5-1
length: 17
D: TRBD2
J: TRBJ2-1
DNA: TGCGCCAGCAGCTGGGCGGGAGGAGTTAGCTCCTACAATGAGCAGTTCTTC
CDR3: CASSWAGGVSSYNEQFF

size: NA
V: TRBV7-8
length: 14
D: TRBD1
J: TRBJ1-2
DNA: TGTGCCAGCAGCTTAGCGCACAGGGGATATGGCTACACCTTC
CDR3: CASSLAHRGYGYTF

size: once
V: TRBV9
length: 14
D: NA
J: TRBJ2-3
DNA: TGTGCCAGCAGCCCCGACACTAGCACAGATACGCAGTATTTT
CDR3: CASSPDTSTDTQYF

size: NA
V: TRBV5-6
length: 16
D: TRBD2
J: TRBJ2-3
DNA: TGTGCCAGCAGCTCCGGACTAGCGGGGAGCACAGATACGCAGTATTTT
CDR3: CASSSGLAGSTDTQYF

size: once
V: TRBV4-2
length: 15
D: NA
J: TRBJ1-6
DNA: TGTGCCAGCAGCCTGGGCCCCCTAGAGAATTCACCCCTCCACTTT
CDR3: CASSLGPLENSPLHF

size: NA
V: TRBV7-6
length: 18
D: TRBD2
J: TRBJ2-3
DNA: TGTGCCAGCAGCTTAGAAGTTGAGGGAGCGGGGGGGCATGATACGCAGTATTTT
CDR3: CASSLEVEGAGGHDTQYF

size: NA
V: TRBV10-2
length: 13
D: NA
J: TRBJ1-1
DNA: TGCGCCAGCGTGGACGGGGGGGACACTGAAGCTTTCTTT
CDR3: CASVDGGDTEAFF

size: NA
V: TRBV27
length: 16
D: NA
J: TRBJ1-6
DNA: TGTGCCAGCAGTTTAAGTATTGGGGGATTGGTGCGACCCCTCCACTTT
CDR3: CASSLSIGGLVRPLHF

size: NA
V: TRBV5-6
length: 16
D: TRBD1
J: TRBJ1-4
DNA: TGTGCCAGCAGCTCCGTCGTGCCGGGACAGGGGGAAAAACTGTTTTTT
CDR3: CASSSVVPGQGEKLFF

size: NA
V: TRBV5-1
length: 15
D: NA
J: TRBJ2-2
DNA: TGCGCCAGCAGCTCGACAGGAATTAACACCGGGGAGCTGTTTTTT
CDR3: CASSSTGINTGELFF